A single sample gave rise to the 17 T cell receptor beta chains below, sequenced in a study of T cell responses to AZD1222 COVID-19 vaccine. Profiling relied on immunoSEQ multiplex PCR, and the TCRdb table lists in-frame clones only, not all of them. Among 130,000 to 150,000 clones listed, about 91% were seen once. Material: peripheral blood, obtained on day 0 of AZD1222 vaccination. The receptors stem from an adult in good health.

The V call is TRBV5-1, the J call TRBJ1-5; no reliable D call. Trimming cost V 0 bases and J 4 bases, with 8 bases left between them. Per germline, CDR1 SGHRS and CDR2 YFSETQ. CDR3 length equals 14 residues. The CDR3 sequence: CASSLGTKNQPQHF. DNA for the CDR3: TGCGCCAGCAGCTTGGGCACGAAGAATCAGCCCCAGCATTTT.

DNA of the CDR3: TGTGCCAGTACCGATGGGACTGGACAGGGGGCTTACACCGGGGAGCTGTTTTTT. Translating gives CASTDGTGQGAYTGELFF. This rearrangement joins TRBV19 to TRBJ2-2; 11 positions agree with TRBD1. Germline V CDR1 and CDR2: LNHDA, SQIVND (reference sequence). This CDR3 has 18 residues. J was trimmed by 3 bases and V by 7 bases; bases with no gene match: 13.

This clone appeared a single time. The CDR3 sequence is CASSLANSYEQYF. The CDR3 nucleotides read TGTGCCAGCAGCTTAGCCAACTCCTACGAGCAGTACTTC. The chain carries TRBV7-2 and TRBJ2-7; D ambiguous. This CDR3 has 13 residues. Looked up from germline, CDR1 is SGHTA and CDR2 is FQGNSA. Trimming removed 0 bases at V and 0 bases at J, with 3 bases between.

This clone was seen a handful of times. The chain uses TRBV5-1 and TRBJ1-2; D uncertain. Trimming removed 0 bases from V and 6 bases from J, with 9 bases in between. From germline, CDR1 is SGHRS and CDR2 YFSETQ. There are 13 residues in the CDR3. The CDR3 reads CASSLATANGYTF. CDR3 in DNA: TGCGCCAGCAGCTTGGCAACAGCAAATGGCTACACCTTC. Full variable domain (outside the CDR3, taken from reference TRBV5-1 and TRBJ1-2): KAGVTQTPRYLIKTRGQQVTLSCSPISGHRSVSWYQQTPGQGLQFLFEYFSETQRNKGNFPGRFSGRQFSNSRSEMNVSTLELGDSALYLCASSLATANGYTFGSGTRLTVV.

The chain couples TRBV5-1 to TRBJ2-5; D may correspond to TRBD1 or TRBD2 (5 bases each). The V gene lost 4 bases and the J gene lost 3 bases, with 19 bases spanning the gap. This CDR3 is 16 amino acids long. Germline V gives CDR1 SGHRS, CDR2 YFSETQ. CDR3 coding DNA: TGCGCCAGCAGCGGCGCCGGGACCCGCGGAAAAGAGACCCAGTACTTC. This translates into CASSGAGTRGKETQYF.

The rearrangement joins TRBV6-5 to TRBJ2-4; D is possibly TRBD2 (5 bases). Germline CDR1 is MNHEY and CDR2 is SVGAGI. Trimming removed 0 bases from V and 0 bases from J, with 9 bases in between. The CDR3 is 16 amino acids. The CDR3 here is CASSYSTRGAKNIQYF. The CDR3 DNA reads TGTGCCAGCAGTTACTCGACCCGGGGAGCCAAAAACATTCAGTACTTC.

V gene TRBV7-2 combines with J gene TRBJ2-2; TRBD2 is a possible D gene (6 bases). V shed 3 bases and J shed 4 bases, with 12 bases lying between them. The CDR3 is 15 residues long. Germline lookup yields CDR1 SGHTA and CDR2 FQGNSA. CDR3 sequence reads: CASSFLMGGTGELFF. The CDR3, as DNA: TGTGCCAGCAGCTTCCTCATGGGGGGCACCGGGGAGCTGTTTTTT.

The chain uses TRBV7-9 and TRBJ2-2; D not certain. The length of the CDR3 is 13 residues. The germline V and J ends were trimmed by 3 bases and 2 bases, with 4 bases remaining between them. The V gene's germline CDR1 is SEHNR and CDR2 FQNEAQ (reference sequence). The CDR3 DNA is TGTGCCAGCAGCTTCGGTAACACCGGGGAGCTGTTTTTT. Amino acid sequence: CASSFGNTGELFF. The full variable domain, rest sourced from reference TRBV7-9 and TRBJ2-2, is DTGVSQNPRHKITKRGQNVTFRCDPISEHNRLYWYRQTLGQGPEFLTYFQNEAQLEKSRLLSDRFSAERPKGSFSTLEIQRTEQGDSAMYLCASSFGNTGELFFGEGSRLTVL.

This clone was seen only once. The chain combines TRBV25-1 with TRBJ1-6; TRBD1 matches 11 bases. Germline CDR1 reads MGHDK; CDR2 reads SYGVNS. With V trimmed by 3 bases and J by 8 bases, 3 bases remained unmatched. There are 15 residues in the CDR3. CDR3 coding DNA: TGTGCCAGCAGTGATCCGGGACAGGGGGATTCACCCCTCCACTTT. Translated, it gives CASSDPGQGDSPLHF.

The chain is built from TRBV5-4 and TRBJ1-6; tentative D call: TRBD1 (6 bases). Trimming took 4 bases from V and 1 from J, leaving 15 bases between them. The germline CDR1 and CDR2 sequences are SGHNT and YYREEE (reference sequence). This CDR3 has 17 residues. In DNA, the CDR3 is TGTGCCAGCAGCCCACCGGGGGGCGGATCCTATAATTCACCCCTCCACTTT. Amino acids: CASSPPGGGSYNSPLHF.

This clone was counted once. The chain uses TRBV3-1 (or the pseudogene TRBV3-2) and TRBJ1-2; D is uncertain. V gave up 3 bases and J gave up 9 bases, with 8 bases separating them. Germline V gene lookup returns CDR1 LGHDT and CDR2 YNNKEL (reference sequence). The CDR3 is 11 residues long. The CDR3 here is CASSQEERYTF. The DNA for the CDR3 is TGTGCCAGCAGCCAGGAGGAGCGCTACACCTTC.

The gene calls are TRBV7-2 and TRBJ2-2; TRBD1 is a possible D gene (6 bases). The CDR3 is made up of 16 amino acids. Germline loops: CDR1 SGHTA, CDR2 FQGNSA. Trimming shortened V by 1 base and J by 4 bases, and 13 bases separated the two germline ends. The CDR3 nucleotides read TGTGCCAGCAGCTTAGTTCCTGCAGGGGCCACCGGGGAGCTGTTTTTT. Its translation is CASSLVPAGATGELFF.

This clone is a singleton in its sample. J is TRBJ2-2 and V is TRBV5-4, with 7 bases lining up with TRBD1. The trim removed 5 bases at V and 0 bases at J, leaving 4 bases unmatched. In germline, CDR1 is SGHNT, CDR2 YYREEE (reference sequence). The CDR3 loop spans 15 amino acids. The CDR3, as DNA: TGTGCCAGCAGTCCAGGGGGATCGAACACCGGGGAGCTGTTTTTT. This translates into CASSPGGSNTGELFF. The whole variable domain, remainder taken from reference TRBV5-4 and TRBJ2-2, is ETGVTQSPTHLIKTRGQQVTLRCSSQSGHNTVSWYQQALGQGPQFIFQYYREEENGRGNFPPRFSGLQFPNYSSELNVNALELDDSALYLCASSPGGSNTGELFFGEGSRLTVL.

The chain employs TRBV19 and TRBJ1-2; 7 bases line up with TRBD1. Germline CDR1 is LNHDA and CDR2 is SQIVND (reference sequence). The CDR3 runs to 17 residues. The V segment lost 4 bases and the J segment 2 bases; nucleotides outside the gene matches: 13. This CDR3 is CASSTWDSGKWNYGYTF. CDR3 sequence (DNA): TGTGCCAGTAGTACCTGGGACAGTGGCAAATGGAACTATGGCTACACCTTC.

This clone was detected once. V is TRBV7-9 and J is TRBJ1-1, with 8 bases identical to TRBD1. After removal of 0 bases from V and 6 bases from J, the junction contained 12 bases not matched to a gene. The CDR3 totals 17 residues. Germline V CDR1 and CDR2: SEHNR, FQNEAQ (reference sequence). The CDR3 coding sequence is TGTGCCAGCAGCTTAGCATTTTCGGGACAGGAAGTCCCTGAAGCTTTCTTT. Protein: CASSLAFSGQEVPEAFF.

J is TRBJ1-6 and V is TRBV7-2; possible D gene TRBD1, 5 bases. The V end lost 0 bases, the J end lost 4 bases, and 7 bases lay between the germline ends. CDR3 size: 15 residues. Germline values: CDR1 SGHTA, CDR2 FQGNSA. The CDR3 coding sequence is TGTGCCAGCAGCTTAGCGGGGCAGTATAATTCACCCCTCCACTTT. As protein: CASSLAGQYNSPLHF.

This chain links TRBV6-4 with TRBJ2-7; D could derive from TRBD1 or TRBD2 (5 bases each). Germline values: CDR1 MRHNA, CDR2 SNTAGT. Trimming removed 1 base at V and 3 bases at J, with 13 bases between. The CDR3 covers 15 residues. CDR3 nucleotides: TGTGCCAGCAGTGACTTCTCCCGGGACGGCTACGAGCAGTACTTC. Encoded protein: CASSDFSRDGYEQYF.